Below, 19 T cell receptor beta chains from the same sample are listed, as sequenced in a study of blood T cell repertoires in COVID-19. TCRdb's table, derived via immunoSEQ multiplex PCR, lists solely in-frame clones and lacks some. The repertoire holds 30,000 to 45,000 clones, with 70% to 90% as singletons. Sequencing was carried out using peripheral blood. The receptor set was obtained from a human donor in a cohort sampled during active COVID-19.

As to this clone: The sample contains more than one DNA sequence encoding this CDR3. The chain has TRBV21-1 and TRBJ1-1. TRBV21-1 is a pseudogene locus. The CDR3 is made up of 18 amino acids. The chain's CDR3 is CASSKAQRGGRGSTEAFF. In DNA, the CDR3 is TGTGCCAGCAGCAAAGCGCAGAGGGGAGGTCGGGGAAGCACTGAAGCTTTCTTT.

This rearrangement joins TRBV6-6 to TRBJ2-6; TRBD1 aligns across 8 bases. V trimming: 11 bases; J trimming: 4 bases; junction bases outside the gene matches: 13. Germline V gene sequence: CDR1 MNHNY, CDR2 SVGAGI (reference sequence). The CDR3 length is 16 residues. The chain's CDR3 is CAGWTGMISGANVLTF. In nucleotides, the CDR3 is TGTGCCGGCTGGACAGGGATGATTTCGGGGGCCAACGTCCTGACTTTC.

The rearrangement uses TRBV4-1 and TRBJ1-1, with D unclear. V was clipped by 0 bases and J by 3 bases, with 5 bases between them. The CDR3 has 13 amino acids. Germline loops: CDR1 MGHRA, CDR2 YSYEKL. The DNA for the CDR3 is TGCGCCAGCAGCCAAGATCCATACACTGAAGCTTTCTTT. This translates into CASSQDPYTEAFF.

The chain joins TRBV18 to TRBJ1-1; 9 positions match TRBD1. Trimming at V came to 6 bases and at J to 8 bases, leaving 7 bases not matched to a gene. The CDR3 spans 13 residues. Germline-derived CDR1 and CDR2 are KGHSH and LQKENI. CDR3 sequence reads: CASSQQGAQEAFF. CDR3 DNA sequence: TGTGCCAGCTCCCAACAGGGGGCCCAAGAAGCTTTCTTT.

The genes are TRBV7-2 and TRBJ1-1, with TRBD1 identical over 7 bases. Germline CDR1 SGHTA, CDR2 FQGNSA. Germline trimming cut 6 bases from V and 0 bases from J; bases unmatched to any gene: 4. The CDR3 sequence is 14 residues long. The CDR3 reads CASRHRGMNTEAFF. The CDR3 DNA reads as TGTGCCAGCAGACACAGGGGAATGAACACTGAAGCTTTCTTT.

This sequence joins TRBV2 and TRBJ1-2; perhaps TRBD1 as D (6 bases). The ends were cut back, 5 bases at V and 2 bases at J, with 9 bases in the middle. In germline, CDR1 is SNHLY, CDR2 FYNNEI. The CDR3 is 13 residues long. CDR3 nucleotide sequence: TGTGCCAGCAGTCAACAGGGAAACTATGGCTACACCTTC. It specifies CASSQQGNYGYTF.

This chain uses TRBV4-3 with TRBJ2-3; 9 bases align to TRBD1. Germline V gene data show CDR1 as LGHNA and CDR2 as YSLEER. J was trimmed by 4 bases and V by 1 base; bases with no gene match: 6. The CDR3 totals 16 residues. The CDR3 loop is CASSQVPDRGPDTQYF. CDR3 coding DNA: TGCGCCAGCAGCCAAGTTCCGGACAGGGGCCCAGATACGCAGTATTTT.

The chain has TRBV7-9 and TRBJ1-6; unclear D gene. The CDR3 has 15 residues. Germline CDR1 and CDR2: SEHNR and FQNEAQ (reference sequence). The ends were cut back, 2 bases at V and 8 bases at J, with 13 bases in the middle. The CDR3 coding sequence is TGTGCCAGCAGCTTATTTCTGCTGGCGGATTCACCCCTCCACTTT. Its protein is CASSLFLLADSPLHF.

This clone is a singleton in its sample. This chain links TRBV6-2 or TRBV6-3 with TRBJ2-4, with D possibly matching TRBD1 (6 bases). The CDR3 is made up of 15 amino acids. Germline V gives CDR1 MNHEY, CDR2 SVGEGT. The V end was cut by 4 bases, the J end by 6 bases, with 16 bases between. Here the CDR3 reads CASSFTGITGNIQYF. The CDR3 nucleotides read TGTGCCAGCAGTTTTACAGGGATAACTGGAAACATTCAGTACTTC.

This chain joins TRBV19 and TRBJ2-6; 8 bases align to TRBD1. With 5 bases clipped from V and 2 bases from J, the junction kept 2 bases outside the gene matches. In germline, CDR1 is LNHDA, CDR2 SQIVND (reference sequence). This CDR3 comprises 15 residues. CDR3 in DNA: TGTGCCAGTAGTCCCAGGGGGCCTGGGGCCAACGTCCTGACTTTC. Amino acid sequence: CASSPRGPGANVLTF.

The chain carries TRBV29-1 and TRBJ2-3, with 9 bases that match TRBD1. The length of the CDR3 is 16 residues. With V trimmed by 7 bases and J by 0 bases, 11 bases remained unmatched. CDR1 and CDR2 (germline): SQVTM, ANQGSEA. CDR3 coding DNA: TGCAGCGGCACTAGGAGGACAGGGGTGAGCACAGATACGCAGTATTTT. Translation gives CSGTRRTGVSTDTQYF.

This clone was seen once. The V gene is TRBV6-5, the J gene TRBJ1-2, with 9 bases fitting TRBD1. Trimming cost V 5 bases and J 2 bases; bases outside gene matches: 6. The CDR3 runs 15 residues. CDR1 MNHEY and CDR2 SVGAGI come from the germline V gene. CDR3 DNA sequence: TGTGCCAGCAGTCAACAGGGGGCCCTAAACTATGGCTACACCTTC. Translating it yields CASSQQGALNYGYTF.

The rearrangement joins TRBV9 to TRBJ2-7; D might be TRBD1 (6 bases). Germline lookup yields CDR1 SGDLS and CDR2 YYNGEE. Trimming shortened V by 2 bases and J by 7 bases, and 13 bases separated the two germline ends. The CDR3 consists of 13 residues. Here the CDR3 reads CASSVWAGEEQYF. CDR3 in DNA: TGTGCCAGCAGCGTCTGGGCAGGGGAAGAGCAGTACTTC.

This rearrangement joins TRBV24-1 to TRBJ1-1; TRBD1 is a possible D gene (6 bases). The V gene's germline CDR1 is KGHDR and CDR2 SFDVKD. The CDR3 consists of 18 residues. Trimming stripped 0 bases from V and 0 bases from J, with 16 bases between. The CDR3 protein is CATSDLVQGWDMNTEAFF. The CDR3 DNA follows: TGTGCCACCAGTGATTTGGTGCAGGGTTGGGACATGAACACTGAAGCTTTCTTT.

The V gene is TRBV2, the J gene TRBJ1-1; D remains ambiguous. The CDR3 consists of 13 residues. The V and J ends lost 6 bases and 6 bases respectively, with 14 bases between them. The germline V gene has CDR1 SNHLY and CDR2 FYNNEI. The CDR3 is CASRVGWESEAFF. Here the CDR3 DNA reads TGTGCCAGCAGGGTAGGGTGGGAGTCTGAAGCTTTCTTT.

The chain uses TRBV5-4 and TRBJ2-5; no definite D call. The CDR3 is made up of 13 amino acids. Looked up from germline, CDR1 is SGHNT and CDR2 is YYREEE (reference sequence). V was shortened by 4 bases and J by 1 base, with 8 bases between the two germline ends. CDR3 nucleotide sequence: TGTGCCAGCAGCATTCAGATCCAAGAGACCCAGTACTTC. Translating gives CASSIQIQETQYF.

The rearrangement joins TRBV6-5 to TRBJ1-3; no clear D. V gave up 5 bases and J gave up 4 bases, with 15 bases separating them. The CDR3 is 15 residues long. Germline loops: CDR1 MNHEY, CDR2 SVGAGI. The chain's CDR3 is CASSPGRASGNTIYF. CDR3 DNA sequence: TGTGCCAGCAGTCCGGGAAGGGCCTCAGGAAACACCATATATTTT.

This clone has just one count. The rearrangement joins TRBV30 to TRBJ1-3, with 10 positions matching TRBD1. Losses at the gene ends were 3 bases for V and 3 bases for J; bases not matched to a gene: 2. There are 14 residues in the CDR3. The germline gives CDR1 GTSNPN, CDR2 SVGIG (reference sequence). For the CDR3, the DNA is TGTGCCTGGAGGACAGGGGGCCTTGGAAACACCATATATTTT. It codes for CAWRTGGLGNTIYF. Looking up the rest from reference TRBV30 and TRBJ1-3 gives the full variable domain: SQTIHQWPATLVQPVGSPLSLECTVEGTSNPNLYWYRQAAGRGLQLLFYSVGIGQISSEVPQNLSASRPQDRQFILSSKKLLLSDSGFYLCAWRTGGLGNTIYFGEGSWLTVV.

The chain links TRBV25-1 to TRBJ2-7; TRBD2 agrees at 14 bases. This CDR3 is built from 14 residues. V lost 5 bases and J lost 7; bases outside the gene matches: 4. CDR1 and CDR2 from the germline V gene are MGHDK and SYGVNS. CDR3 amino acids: CASSYGTSGGEQYF. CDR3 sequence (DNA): TGTGCCAGCAGTTACGGGACTAGCGGGGGTGAGCAGTACTTC.